Listed below are T cell receptor beta chains from one sample, sequenced in a study of low-dose radiotherapy and immunotherapy resistance in tumors. MiXCR, applied by TCRdb to the reads, yields one record per CDR3 protein. The sample yields fewer than 95,000 distinct CDR3 sequences, roughly a tenth seen once. The sample was PBMCs, taken before treatment. The receptors stem from a male donor with prostate cancer. Both conserved end residues are part of each CDR3. D genes are given only for firm matches. Clone sizes are given selectively: once, few, many, or a class where the clone is expanded.

d_call,j_call,v_call,clone_size,cdr3_aa,cdr3_nt
TRBD1,TRBJ1-2,TRBV5-1,many,CASSLATGEDGYTF,TGCGCCAGCAGCTTGGCGACAGGGGAGGATGGCTACACCTTC
NA,TRBJ2-3,TRBV7-3,many,CASSLDRNTQYF,TGTGCCAGCAGCTTAGATAGGAATACGCAGTATTTT
TRBD1,TRBJ1-2,TRBV12-3/TRBV12-4,many,CASSPTDRGYGYTF,TGTGCCAGCAGCCCAACCGACAGGGGCTATGGCTACACCTTC
NA,TRBJ1-3,TRBV12-3/TRBV12-4,many,CASSLGQLVSGNTIYF,TGTGCCAGCAGTTTAGGGCAGCTAGTCTCTGGAAACACCATATATTTT
NA,TRBJ1-2,TRBV7-2,many,CASSPKSGIGGYTF,TGTGCCAGCAGCCCAAAGTCAGGGATTGGTGGCTACACCTTC
NA,TRBJ2-1,TRBV4-1,many,CASSPRAEDAYNEQFF,TGCGCCAGCAGTCCCCGGGCCGAGGACGCCTACAATGAGCAGTTCTTC
TRBD2,TRBJ2-1,TRBV18,many,CASVVAGANEQFF,TGTGCCAGCGTCGTAGCGGGCGCGAATGAGCAGTTCTTC
NA,TRBJ2-4,TRBV7-2,many,CASSSGTPGNIQYF,TGTGCCAGCAGCTCCGGGACCCCGGGAAACATTCAGTACTTC
TRBD1,TRBJ2-7,TRBV5-1,NA,CASSFRDSFYEQYF,TGCGCCAGCAGCTTCCGGGACAGTTTCTACGAGCAGTACTTC
NA,TRBJ2-1,TRBV7-9,many,CASSPKGPYEQFF,TGTGCCAGCAGCCCAAAGGGGCCTTATGAGCAGTTCTTC
NA,TRBJ2-3,TRBV30,NA,CARSPGRATDTQYF,TGTGCCCGTAGCCCAGGCAGAGCCACAGATACGCAGTATTTT
TRBD2,TRBJ2-5,TRBV28,many,CASSSSGGTQETQYF,TGTGCCAGCAGTTCCTCGGGGGGGACCCAAGAGACCCAGTACTTC
NA,TRBJ2-2,TRBV27,NA,CASSLRAPFPGELFF,TGTGCCAGCAGTCTCCGGGCCCCATTTCCCGGGGAGCTGTTTTTT
NA,TRBJ2-7,TRBV6-2/TRBV6-3,many,CASSYKLQGGQYF,TGTGCCAGCAGTTACAAACTCCAAGGAGGGCAGTACTTC
NA,TRBJ1-1,TRBV10-3,many,CAISGTFGGTTEAFF,TGTGCCATCAGTGGGACGTTTGGGGGAACTACTGAAGCTTTCTTT
NA,TRBJ1-1,TRBV3-1,many,CASSSPGGEAFF,TGTGCCAGCAGCTCCCCGGGGGGTGAAGCTTTCTTT
TRBD2,TRBJ2-3,TRBV5-3,many,CASSLTSNSASGITDTQYF,TGTGCCAGCAGCCTAACCTCGAATTCGGCTAGCGGGATCACAGATACGCAGTATTTT
TRBD1,TRBJ2-1,TRBV5-1,few,CASTIGGTGNNEQFF,TGCGCCAGCACCATCGGGGGGACAGGGAACAATGAGCAGTTCTTC
NA,TRBJ2-2,TRBV12-3/TRBV12-4,NA,CASRAGPAGELFFF,NA
TRBD1,TRBJ2-6,TRBV7-3,few,CASSLATRGPGANVLTF,TGTGCCAGCAGCTTAGCAACAAGGGGGCCAGGGGCCAACGTCCTGACTTTC
NA,TRBJ1-1,TRBV6-1,many,CASSPGQVNTEAFF,TGTGCCAGCAGTCCGGGACAAGTAAACACTGAAGCTTTCTTT
TRBD2,TRBJ2-5,TRBV29-1,many,CSVEGLAAGAQYF,TGCAGCGTTGAGGGCCTAGCGGCGGGGGCCCAGTACTTC
NA,TRBJ1-2,TRBV10-3,NA,CAISADSLRGYTF,TGTGCCATCAGCGCGGACAGCCTGCGGGGCTACACCTTC
TRBD2,TRBJ2-5,TRBV29-1,NA,CSVEGTSGTKETQYF,TGCAGCGTTGAAGGGACTAGCGGGACAAAAGAGACCCAGTACTTC